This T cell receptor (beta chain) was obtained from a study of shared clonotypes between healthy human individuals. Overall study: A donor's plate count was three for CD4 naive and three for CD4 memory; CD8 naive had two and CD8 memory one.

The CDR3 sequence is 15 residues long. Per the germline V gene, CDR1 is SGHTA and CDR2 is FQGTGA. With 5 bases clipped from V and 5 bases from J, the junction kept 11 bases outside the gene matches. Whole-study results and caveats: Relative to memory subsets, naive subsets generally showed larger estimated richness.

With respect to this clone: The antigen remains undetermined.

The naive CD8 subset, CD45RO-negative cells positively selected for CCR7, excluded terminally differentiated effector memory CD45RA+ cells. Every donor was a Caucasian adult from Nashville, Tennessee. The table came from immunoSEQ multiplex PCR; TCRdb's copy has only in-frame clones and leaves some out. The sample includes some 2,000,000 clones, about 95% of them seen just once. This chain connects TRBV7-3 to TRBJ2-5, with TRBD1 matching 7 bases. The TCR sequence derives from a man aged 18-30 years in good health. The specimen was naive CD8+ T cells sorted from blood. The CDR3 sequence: CASSPRDSSWETQYF. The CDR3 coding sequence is TGTGCCAGCAGCCCCCGGGACAGCTCGTGGGAGACCCAGTACTTC.